This paragraph covers one T cell receptor beta chain sequence. The data are from a study of blood T cell repertoires in COVID-19. The CDR3 contains 14 residues. V trimming: 5 bases; J trimming: 7 bases; junction bases outside the gene matches: 5. The germline V gene has CDR1 MGHDK and CDR2 SYGVNS. Per the authors' pipeline: Reference gene primer amplification yielded estimated nucleated cell counts. The table came from immunoSEQ multiplex PCR; TCRdb's copy has only in-frame clones and leaves some out. That table is the source of V, J and clone size, and D and trimming were worked out from the DNA. The sample lists fewer than 350,000 clones; 88% were seen once.

The receptor's source is a man between 18 and 35 years old with active or convalescent COVID-19. The chain carries TRBV25-1 and TRBJ1-2; 12 nucleotides line up with TRBD1. Material: peripheral blood. The CDR3 sequence: CASSSGTGGFGYTF. The DNA for the CDR3 is TGTGCCAGCAGTTCCGGGACAGGGGGCTTTGGCTACACCTTC.